This entry lists 28 T cell receptor beta chains sequenced from one sample in a study of T cell responses to AZD1222 COVID-19 vaccine. TCRdb's copy holds only in-frame clones and misses some; the assay was immunoSEQ multiplex PCR. Here the sample spans 150,000 to 180,000 clones, roughly nine tenths being singletons. Here the sequenced sample was peripheral blood, taken on day 0 of AZD1222 vaccination. The receptors here all came from an adult in good health.

CDR3 coding DNA: TGTGCCAGCAGTGCCCAGGGGGCGACGAACATTCAGTACTTC. This gives the protein CASSAQGATNIQYF. V and J are TRBV6-4 and TRBJ2-4, with 8 bases fitting TRBD1. J gave up 7 bases and V 4 bases, and 6 bases lay outside the gene matches. CDR1 MRHNA and CDR2 SNTAGT come from the germline V gene. This CDR3 comprises 14 residues.

This chain connects TRBV7-9 to TRBJ1-4, with D possibly matching TRBD1 (5 bases). Germline CDR1 and CDR2: SEHNR and FQNEAQ (reference sequence). V was pared by 5 bases and J by 6 bases, with 16 bases between. This CDR3 spans 15 amino acids. The CDR3 DNA follows: TGTGCCAGCAGCCAGCCCGCAGGGCTCCATGAAAAACTGTTTTTT. It translates to CASSQPAGLHEKLFF.

The genes are TRBV6-5 and TRBJ2-2; no definite D call. This CDR3 spans 12 amino acids. The germline V and J ends were trimmed by 2 bases and 6 bases, with 4 bases remaining between them. Germline V gene data show CDR1 as MNHEY and CDR2 as SVGAGI. In DNA, the CDR3 is TGTGCCAGCAGTTACGGGGCCGGGGAGCTGTTTTTT. This codes for CASSYGAGELFF.

The V gene is TRBV19, the J gene TRBJ2-2; D unclear. Trimming stripped 5 bases from V and 2 bases from J, with 6 bases between. The length of the CDR3 is 13 residues. Germline assignment: CDR1 LNHDA and CDR2 SQIVND (reference sequence). Here the CDR3 reads CASSGVNTGELFF. The DNA for the CDR3 is TGTGCCAGTAGTGGGGTCAACACCGGGGAGCTGTTTTTT.

For this clone: This sample also contains other DNA sequences that code for the same CDR3. The J gene is TRBJ1-2, the V gene TRBV28, with 8 bases aligning to TRBD1. The length of the CDR3 is 13 residues. The V and J ends lost 4 bases and 8 bases, in that order; junction bases with no gene match: 6. Germline values: CDR1 MDHEN, CDR2 SYDVKM. CDR3 protein: CASSSGQGGGYTF. The DNA of the CDR3 is TGTGCCAGCAGTTCTGGACAGGGAGGCGGCTACACCTTC.

This rearrangement joins TRBV3-1 (or the pseudogene TRBV3-2) to TRBJ2-1; TRBD1 aligns across 12 bases. Losses at the gene ends were 2 bases for V and 3 bases for J; bases not matched to a gene: 8. The CDR3 is 18 residues long. Germline lookup yields CDR1 LGHDT and CDR2 YNNKEL (reference sequence). CDR3 sequence: CASSQLSGTGGFYNEQFF. The CDR3 nucleotides are TGTGCCAGCAGCCAATTATCCGGGACAGGGGGCTTCTACAATGAGCAGTTCTTC.

The chain combines TRBV6-6 with TRBJ1-5; weak D call: TRBD1 (6 bases). Germline V gene data show CDR1 as MNHNY and CDR2 as SVGAGI (reference sequence). The CDR3 covers 15 residues. Trimming took 4 bases from V and 6 from J, leaving 16 bases between them. The CDR3 bases are TGTGCCAGCAGTTCCCAGGGGATGGGAGGTCAGCCCCAGCATTTT. Its translation is CASSSQGMGGQPQHF.

The chain joins TRBV6-6 to TRBJ2-5; 7 bases fit TRBD2. This CDR3 region has 14 residues. V lost 2 bases and J lost 5; bases outside the gene matches: 5. Germline CDR1 reads MNHNY; CDR2 reads SVGAGI (reference sequence). The CDR3 region is CASSYDLADETQYF. Written as DNA, the CDR3 is TGTGCCAGCAGTTACGACCTAGCGGATGAGACCCAGTACTTC.

This clone has only one observation. V is TRBV5-6 and J is TRBJ1-1; D unclear. This CDR3 region has 15 residues. Trimming left V 4 bases short and J 4 bases short, with 17 bases between. From germline, CDR1 is SGHDT and CDR2 YYEEEE. In nucleotides, the CDR3 is TGTGCCAGCAGCCTTGGTCCCTCCTTGGGCACTGAAGCTTTCTTT. It is translated as CASSLGPSLGTEAFF.

This clone was seen a single time. The CDR3: CASSLAAAADTQYF. The CDR3 DNA reads as TGTGCCAGCAGCTTAGCGGCGGCGGCAGATACGCAGTATTTT. The rearrangement uses TRBV7-9 and TRBJ2-3; D is uncertain. Deletions cut 0 bases from V and 4 bases from J, with 8 bases between. Germline CDR1 is SEHNR and CDR2 is FQNEAQ (reference sequence). The CDR3 length is 14 residues.

This clone was detected only once. The rearrangement uses TRBV7-6 and TRBJ1-4, with D maybe TRBD1 (5 bases). Germline lookup yields CDR1 SGHVS and CDR2 FNYEAQ. This CDR3 has 16 amino acids. V was clipped by 2 bases and J by 3 bases, with 13 bases between them. CDR3 bases: TGTGCCAGCAGCTTAAGGGTGGCAGGGCCTAATGAAAAACTGTTTTTT. This encodes CASSLRVAGPNEKLFF.

This clone was seen just once. This chain links TRBV6-1 with TRBJ2-7; the D gene is possibly TRBD1 (5 bases). V lost 2 bases, J lost 6 bases, and 8 bases lay in between. This CDR3 spans 12 amino acids. Germline V lookup: CDR1 MNHNS, CDR2 SASEGT. This CDR3 is CASSEHRTEQYF. CDR3 sequence (DNA): TGTGCCAGCAGTGAACACAGGACCGAGCAGTACTTC.

This rearrangement joins TRBV6-5 to TRBJ1-1, with D maybe TRBD1 (6 bases). The CDR3 totals 13 residues. V lost 7 bases to trimming and J lost 1 base, with 10 bases between them. Germline assignment: CDR1 MNHEY and CDR2 SVGAGI. The CDR3 is CASNFRGNTEAFF. In DNA, the CDR3 is TGTGCCAGCAACTTCAGGGGGAACACTGAAGCTTTCTTT.

With respect to this clone: Sequence at one end of the junction differs from germline and may be a read error. The chain couples TRBV3-1 (or the pseudogene TRBV3-2) to TRBJ2-7; no definite D call. CDR1 LGHDT and CDR2 YNNKEL come from the germline V gene (reference sequence). The CDR3 runs 10 residues. CDR3 region: CASGSCEQYF. CDR3 nucleotides: TGTGCCAGCGGCTCCTGCGAGCAGTACTTC.

The chain couples TRBV11-2 to TRBJ2-1; a weak D match, TRBD2 (6 bases). The germline V and J ends were trimmed by 2 bases and 10 bases, with 18 bases remaining between them. There are 15 residues in the CDR3. Germline CDR1 SGHAT, CDR2 FQNNGV. This CDR3 reads CASSLLSSVPGEQFF. The CDR3 DNA sequence: TGTGCCAGCAGCTTATTGTCTAGCGTTCCGGGGGAGCAGTTCTTC.

This clone has just one count. The junction differs from germline at one of its ends, possibly a read error. The CDR3 region has the DNA TGTGCCAGCACTTTATCACCGTACAATGAGCAGTTCTTC. It is translated as CASTLSPYNEQFF. The chain is built from TRBV12-3 or TRBV12-4 and TRBJ2-1; D not resolved. There are 13 residues in the CDR3.

The V gene is TRBV10-3, the J gene TRBJ2-5; 7 nucleotides agree with TRBD2. The CDR3 is made up of 13 amino acids. The ends lost 5 bases at V and 5 bases at J; junction bases unmatched: 5. The germline V gene encodes CDR1 ENHRY and CDR2 SYGVKD. In nucleotides, the CDR3 is TGTGCCATCAGTCAGGACGGGGGGGAGACCCAGTACTTC. This sequence encodes CAISQDGGETQYF.

The chain recombines TRBV7-8 with TRBJ1-5; 7 bases map to TRBD1. Trimming removed 5 bases from V and 4 bases from J; junction bases left unmatched: 8. This CDR3 is 15 amino acids long. Germline values: CDR1 SGHVS, CDR2 FQNEAQ. Written as DNA, the CDR3 is TGTGCCAGCAGCCCAGGTTCCAGGGGGAATCAGCCCCAGCATTTT. Translation: CASSPGSRGNQPQHF.

This chain joins TRBV7-8 and TRBJ1-2; D is possibly TRBD1 (5 bases). Germline loops: CDR1 SGHVS, CDR2 FQNEAQ. CDR3 length: 13 residues. Between the trimmed V and J ends, which lost 6 bases and 4 bases, there was a span of 12 bases. The CDR3 sequence: CASSRDGLYGYTF. Written as DNA, the CDR3 is TGTGCCAGCAGTCGGGACGGCCTCTATGGCTACACCTTC.

This clone was seen just once. The chain combines TRBV7-8 with TRBJ1-6; 7 bases agree with TRBD1. Germline loops: CDR1 SGHVS, CDR2 FQNEAQ. The CDR3 covers 14 residues. The V gene end was trimmed by 1 base and the J gene end by 10 bases; junction bases not matched to a gene: 4. CDR3: CASSLGQGGSPLHF. The CDR3 DNA is TGTGCCAGCAGCTTAGGACAGGGAGGGTCACCCCTCCACTTT.

This clone has just a few counts. This chain connects TRBV7-2 to TRBJ1-4; TRBD1 aligns across 8 bases. This CDR3 is 14 amino acids long. Germline CDR1 SGHTA, CDR2 FQGNSA. Losses at the gene ends were 5 bases for V and 8 bases for J; bases not matched to a gene: 7. CDR3 sequence: CASSPGQGTEKLFF. The CDR3 nucleotides read TGTGCCAGCAGCCCAGGACAGGGTACAGAAAAACTGTTTTTT.

The rearrangement uses TRBV18 and TRBJ2-2; a weak D match, TRBD1 (6 bases). V lost 1 base to trimming and J lost 6 bases, with 9 bases between them. The CDR3 spans 14 residues. Germline V gene data show CDR1 as KGHSH and CDR2 as LQKENI. This CDR3 is CASSPRQVPGELFF. CDR3 nucleotides: TGTGCCAGCTCACCACGACAGGTCCCCGGGGAGCTGTTTTTT.

This CDR3 is CASSLVQGDTGELFF. Written as DNA, the CDR3 is TGTGCCAGCAGCTTGGTGCAGGGGGACACCGGGGAGCTGTTTTTT. The V call is TRBV5-4, the J call TRBJ2-2; 7 nucleotides match TRBD1. The germline V gene encodes CDR1 SGHNT and CDR2 YYREEE (reference sequence). Trimming removed 0 bases from V and 3 bases from J; junction bases left unmatched: 2. This CDR3 has 15 residues. The complete variable domain, with remaining parts taken from reference TRBV5-4 and TRBJ2-2, reads ETGVTQSPTHLIKTRGQQVTLRCSSQSGHNTVSWYQQALGQGPQFIFQYYREEENGRGNFPPRFSGLQFPNYSSELNVNALELDDSALYLCASSLVQGDTGELFFGEGSRLTVL.

This clone has only a few counts. This chain connects TRBV19 to TRBJ1-5, with D possibly TRBD1 on 6 matching bases. V was pared by 5 bases and J by 2 bases, with 7 bases between. Per germline, CDR1 LNHDA and CDR2 SQIVND (reference sequence). There are 13 residues in the CDR3. As DNA, the CDR3 is TGTGCCAGTAGTTCAGGGGGCAATCAGCCCCAGCATTTT. Encoded protein: CASSSGGNQPQHF.

V and J are TRBV14 and TRBJ2-7, with 8 nucleotides matching TRBD2. With V trimmed by 1 base and J by 2 bases, 4 bases remained unmatched. This CDR3 has 15 amino acids. The germline V gene encodes CDR1 SGHDN and CDR2 FVKESK. The CDR3 DNA reads TGTGCCAGCAGCCAAGGTAGCGGGGTAACCTACGAGCAGTACTTC. This sequence encodes CASSQGSGVTYEQYF. The variable domain in full, with the rest retrieved from reference TRBV14 and TRBJ2-7, is EAGVTQFPSHSVIEKGQTVTLRCDPISGHDNLYWYRRVMGKEIKFLLHFVKESKQDESGMPNNRFLAERTGGTYSTLKVQPAELEDSGVYFCASSQGSGVTYEQYFGPGTRLTVT.

The J gene is TRBJ1-6, the V gene TRBV11-2; 12 positions match TRBD1. The CDR3 consists of 18 residues. Germline V gene sequence: CDR1 SGHAT, CDR2 FQNNGV. J gave up 7 bases and V 5 bases, and 12 bases lay outside the gene matches. The CDR3 is CASSLPQGTGGWNSPLHF. CDR3 coding DNA: TGTGCCAGCAGCCTCCCACAGGGGACAGGGGGCTGGAATTCACCCCTCCACTTT.

V gene TRBV7-2 combines with J gene TRBJ2-7; TRBD1 matches at 9 bases. The V gene's germline CDR1 is SGHTA and CDR2 FQGNSA. Germline trimming cut 5 bases from V and 2 bases from J; bases unmatched to any gene: 10. The CDR3 contains 16 residues. The CDR3 coding sequence is TGTGCCAGCAGCCGCCTCCGGGACAGGGACCCCTACGAGCAGTACTTC. Protein product: CASSRLRDRDPYEQYF.

This clone was seen once. This rearrangement joins TRBV11-2 to TRBJ1-6; D gene uncertain. Germline CDR1 reads SGHAT; CDR2 reads FQNNGV. V lost 5 bases and J lost 8, with 7 bases in between. The CDR3 covers 12 residues. For the CDR3, the DNA is TGTGCCAGCAGCCCCCCATATTCACCCCTCCACTTT. Protein product: CASSPPYSPLHF.